These 21 T cell receptor beta chains share one sample of origin, sequenced in a study of post-analysis software for immune sequencing data. Points from the study as a whole: Elevated frequency relative to controls characterized several TRBV segments in patients, TRBV5-6, TRBV5-1 and TRBV20-1 among them.

TCR beta cDNA libraries had unique molecular identifiers. TCRdb itself ran the PCR reads through MiXCR, one entry per CDR3 protein. Among fewer than 850,000 distinct CDR3 sequences, approximately 30% were seen once, and the ten largest hold more than 0.45%. These TCRs are of unknown antigen specificity. Sequenced input: blood. The receptors stem from a girl between 5 and 17 years old with multiple sclerosis.

In the case of this clonotype: One end of the junction varies from germline; a read error may be responsible. V gene TRBV11-1 combines with J gene TRBJ2-1; D unclear. Per germline, CDR1 SGHAT and CDR2 FQDESV (reference sequence). The CDR3 is 12 residues long. The CDR3 coding sequence is TGTGCCGGCAGCTTTCCGTACAATGAGCAGTTCTTC. Its translation is CAGSFPYNEQFF.

This chain uses TRBV20-1 with TRBJ2-3; D may be TRBD2 (5 bases). V lost 6 bases, J lost 6 bases, and 16 bases lay in between. From germline, CDR1 is DFQATT and CDR2 SNEGSKA (reference sequence). The CDR3 is 13 amino acids. The CDR3 DNA reads TGCAGTGCCGTCTCCACCGAGGGCGATACGCAGTATTTT. Translated, it gives CSAVSTEGDTQYF.

V usage is TRBV27 and J usage is TRBJ2-5, with TRBD1 matching over 7 bases. This CDR3 is built from 14 residues. The germline V gene has CDR1 MNHEY and CDR2 SMNVEV (reference sequence). The ends lost 0 bases at V and 7 bases at J; junction bases unmatched: 5. The CDR3 region has the DNA TGTGCCAGCAGTTTATCAAGGGGGCCGGGGACCCAGTACTTC. Amino acid sequence: CASSLSRGPGTQYF.

This sequence joins TRBV9 and TRBJ2-7, with D uncertain. The CDR3 runs 14 residues. Between the trimmed V and J ends, which lost 0 bases and 1 base, there was a span of 8 bases. Germline CDR1 and CDR2: SGDLS and YYNGEE. The CDR3 DNA reads as TGTGCCAGCAGCGTAGGGCACAGATCCTACGAGCAGTACTTC. It specifies CASSVGHRSYEQYF.

This clonotype was recorded a few times. This rearrangement joins TRBV7-9 to TRBJ2-5, with TRBD2 identical over 10 bases. The V and J ends lost 5 bases and 11 bases, in that order; junction bases with no gene match: 2. Germline V gene data show CDR1 as SEHNR and CDR2 as FQNEAQ (reference sequence). This CDR3 has 11 residues. In DNA, the CDR3 is TGTGCCAGCAGCACTAGCGGGACTCAGTACTTC. Translating gives CASSTSGTQYF.

This clonotype turned up a few times. The genes are TRBV3-1 and TRBJ1-4; a possible D gene is TRBD1 (5 bases). V lost 4 bases and J lost 12, with 18 bases in between. The CDR3 length is 14 residues. In germline, CDR1 is LGHDT, CDR2 YNNKEL (reference sequence). The CDR3 sequence: CASSPRTIGGELFF. CDR3 sequence (DNA): TGTGCCAGCAGCCCTCGGACAATCGGCGGGGAACTGTTTTTT.

This chain joins TRBV6-5 and TRBJ2-5; D is unresolved. The CDR3 is made up of 16 amino acids. Looked up from germline, CDR1 is MNHEY and CDR2 is SVGAGI. V lost 0 bases to trimming and J lost 2 bases, with 13 bases between them. CDR3 DNA sequence: TGTGCCAGCAGTTACTCATTGATAGCCAGACAAGAGACCCAGTACTTC. Its protein product is CASSYSLIARQETQYF.

This clonotype was counted a few times. The chain employs TRBV5-1 and TRBJ1-2; 9 nucleotides match TRBD1. This CDR3 spans 15 amino acids. V lost 4 bases, J lost 4 bases, and 8 bases stayed unmatched. Germline V gives CDR1 SGHRS, CDR2 YFSETQ. DNA for the CDR3: TGCGCCAGCAGCCCAGGACAGGGGATCGGCTATGGCTACACCTTC. Its translation is CASSPGQGIGYGYTF.

This clonotype was picked up a small number of times. CDR3 DNA: TGCGCCAGCAGTGGGCTCTTAGTACAAGAGACCCAGTACTTC. It specifies CASSGLLVQETQYF. V usage is TRBV5-1 and J usage is TRBJ2-5; D is unclear. Germline V gives CDR1 SGHRS, CDR2 YFSETQ. The V gene lost 5 bases and the J gene lost 2 bases, with 13 bases spanning the gap. The CDR3 is 14 residues long.

CDR3 amino acids: CAISLAGGLLNEQFF. CDR3 coding DNA: TGTGCCATCAGTTTAGCGGGAGGGTTGCTCAATGAGCAGTTCTTC. The rearrangement uses TRBV10-3 and TRBJ2-1; TRBD2 matches 11 bases. From germline, CDR1 is ENHRY and CDR2 SYGVKD. The CDR3 covers 15 residues. Trimming at V came to 5 bases and at J to 6 bases, leaving 6 bases not matched to a gene.

Note on this clonotype: This sequence may be a read error, since a much larger clone differs from it by one base. V usage is TRBV10-2 and J usage is TRBJ2-3; 9 nucleotides line up with TRBD2. V gave up 6 bases and J gave up 10 bases; unmatched junction bases: 11. This CDR3 is 14 amino acids long. The germline gives CDR1 WSHSY, CDR2 SAAADI. The CDR3 is CASSAAGGDDAQYF. The CDR3 bases are TGCGCCAGCAGCGCAGCGGGGGGTGACGATGCGCAGTATTTT.

V gene TRBV6-5 combines with J gene TRBJ1-2; D uncertain. The CDR3 loop spans 14 amino acids. Looked up from germline, CDR1 is MNHEY and CDR2 is SVGAGI. Deletions cut 5 bases from V and 5 bases from J, with 15 bases between. CDR3 residues: CASSLKAVGYGYTF. The CDR3, as DNA: TGTGCCAGCAGTCTAAAGGCCGTGGGGTATGGCTACACCTTC.

This clonotype occurred a few times. The chain combines TRBV7-8 with TRBJ2-7; D call uncertain. Germline values: CDR1 SGHVS, CDR2 FQNEAQ. This CDR3 comprises 13 residues. Trimming cost V 1 base and J 4 bases, with 8 bases left between them. CDR3 in amino acids: CASSLGREYEQYF. Here the CDR3 DNA reads TGTGCCAGCAGCTTAGGCCGAGAATACGAGCAGTACTTC.

This clonotype was recorded a few times. The rearrangement uses TRBV12-3 or TRBV12-4 and TRBJ1-1; a weak D match, TRBD1 (5 bases). V was trimmed by 2 bases and J by 0 bases, leaving 13 bases between them. The CDR3 totals 16 residues. Here the CDR3 reads CASSLKAGIMNTEAFF. The DNA for the CDR3 is TGTGCCAGCAGTTTAAAGGCAGGGATTATGAACACTGAAGCTTTCTTT.

The V and J genes are TRBV20-1 and TRBJ1-2; the D gene is possibly TRBD1 (6 bases). Trimming pared 8 bases from V and 2 bases from J, leaving 12 bases between. Germline V gives CDR1 DFQATT, CDR2 SNEGSKA (reference sequence). The CDR3 extends over 12 amino acids. CDR3 amino acids: CSLAGANYGYTF. The DNA of the CDR3 is TGCAGTTTGGCAGGGGCGAACTATGGCTACACCTTC.

V gene TRBV11-2 combines with J gene TRBJ2-1; 7 nucleotides agree with TRBD1. V was pared by 4 bases and J by 8 bases, with 8 bases of the junction left unmatched. The CDR3 is made up of 14 amino acids. In germline, CDR1 is SGHAT, CDR2 FQNNGV. DNA for the CDR3: TGTGCCAGCAGCTCAGGACAGGTTTTCGATGAGCAGTTCTTC. It encodes CASSSGQVFDEQFF. Using reference TRBV11-2 and TRBJ2-1 for the parts outside the CDR3, the full variable domain is EAGVAQSPRYKIIEKRQSVAFWCNPISGHATLYWYQQILGQGPKLLIQFQNNGVVDDSQLPKDRFSAERLKGVDSTLKIQPAKLEDSAVYLCASSSGQVFDEQFFGPGTRLTVL.

The chain couples TRBV29-1 to TRBJ2-2; D remains unclear. Germline V CDR1 and CDR2: SQVTM, ANQGSEA. With 7 bases removed from V and 6 bases from J, the gap between germline ends came to 9 bases. The length of the CDR3 is 11 residues. CDR3 DNA: TGCAGCGCTAGTGAGCCCGGGGAGCTGTTTTTT. Its translation is CSASEPGELFF.

This clonotype is termed medium-sized (0.01 to 0.1%). The V and J genes are TRBV7-6 and TRBJ2-3; D not certain. V lost 5 bases and J lost 6, with 6 bases in between. The CDR3 is 11 amino acids. The V gene's germline CDR1 is SGHVS and CDR2 FNYEAQ. In DNA form, the CDR3 reads TGTGCCAGCAGCAAAGGGGATACGCAGTATTTT. Translating it yields CASSKGDTQYF. Drawing the rest from reference TRBV7-6 and TRBJ2-3, the complete variable domain is GAGVSQSPRYKVTKRGQDVALRCDPISGHVSLYWYRQALGQGPEFLTYFNYEAQQDKSGLPNDRFSAERPEGSISTLTIQRTEQRDSAMYRCASSKGDTQYFGPGTRLTVL.

The V gene is TRBV24-1, the J gene TRBJ2-5, with 10 bases that match TRBD2. The CDR3 extends over 19 amino acids. V shed 3 bases and J 2 bases; nucleotides not matched to a gene: 14. The germline gives CDR1 KGHDR, CDR2 SFDVKD. This CDR3 is CATSDPRYLAGEGQETQYF. For the CDR3, the DNA is TGTGCCACCAGTGATCCGCGGTACCTAGCGGGAGAAGGGCAAGAGACCCAGTACTTC.

The rearrangement links TRBV20-1 to TRBJ2-5, with 7 bases lining up with TRBD1. J was trimmed by 6 bases and V by 3 bases; bases with no gene match: 7. Germline values: CDR1 DFQATT, CDR2 SNEGSKA (reference sequence). The CDR3 sequence is 13 residues long. CDR3 sequence: CSASLGQAQTQYF. Here the CDR3 DNA reads TGCAGTGCTAGCCTAGGACAGGCGCAGACCCAGTACTTC.

As to this clonotype: Germline is not matched at one junction end, which may reflect a read error. V and J are TRBV28 and TRBJ1-5, with D unresolved. The V gene's germline CDR1 is MDHEN and CDR2 SYDVKM. The CDR3 extends over 15 amino acids. The CDR3 DNA reads TGTGCCAGCAGTTCGGCCCCTGGTAGCAATCGGCCCCAGCATTTT. Protein: CASSSAPGSNRPQHF.